This TCR beta chain comes out of a study of blood T cell repertoires in COVID-19. Study background: Collection of acute and convalescent COVID-19 samples took place in the United States, Italy and Spain. In each case, the material was cDNA or gDNA derived from T cells, B-cell-depleted T cells, or PBMCs.

The authors' processing: How many nucleated cells were present was estimated from reference gene primer amplification. Sequencing was performed with immunoSEQ multiplex PCR; in TCRdb, only in-frame clones are kept and a portion is missing. D and trimming come from the DNA, and the V and J calls and clone size come from that table. The sample carries more than 250,000 clones, 88% recorded once. The CDR3 runs to 15 residues. CDR1 and CDR2 (germline): SGHTA, FQGNSA. The V segment lost 6 bases and the J segment 10 bases; nucleotides outside the gene matches: 11. Seattle participants joined during active infection and were tracked over time.

The sample comprised peripheral blood. The V and J genes are TRBV7-2 and TRBJ2-1, with 11 positions matching TRBD2. The TCR was taken from a woman aged 25 to 45 with COVID-19, enrolled during active disease. DNA of the CDR3: TGTGCCAGCAGTTCCAGTCTAGCGGGGGGTAGGGAGCAGTTCTTC. Amino acid sequence: CASSSSLAGGREQFF.